These 30 T cell receptor beta chains share one sample of origin, sequenced in a study of naive and memory T cell subsets. Study-level findings and limits: A few larger clonotypes appeared in naive repertoires, especially CD8, possibly memory cells re-expressing CD45RA.

These receptors lack a known antigen. The beta constant-region primer was an equimolar mix of two oligonucleotides covering TRBC1 and TRBC2. The ligated cDNA underwent four PCR rounds using SP2 and nested alpha and beta constant-region primers. TCRdb processed the UMI-ligation and nested PCR reads anew with MiXCR; each CDR3 protein has one entry. The sample includes 90,000 to 120,000 distinct CDR3 sequences, more than 12% of them seen just once. The sample was naive CD8+ T cells from blood. The receptor set was obtained from a human donor in good health.

This clonotype has a handful of counts. The chain combines TRBV5-1 with TRBJ1-4, with D possibly TRBD1 on 5 matching bases. This CDR3 contains 15 residues. Germline V gene sequence: CDR1 SGHRS, CDR2 YFSETQ. Trimming cost V 3 bases and J 0 bases, with 9 bases left between them. The CDR3 sequence is CASSSGIATNEKLFF. The CDR3 DNA follows: TGCGCCAGCAGCTCAGGGATCGCAACTAATGAAAAACTGTTTTTT.

The chain uses TRBV29-1 and TRBJ1-1; 8 nucleotides line up with TRBD1. V trimming: 4 bases; J trimming: 0 bases; junction bases outside the gene matches: 1. CDR1 SQVTM and CDR2 ANQGSEA come from the germline V gene. The CDR3 is 13 amino acids. The CDR3 here is CSVADRVNTEAFF. CDR3 DNA sequence: TGCAGCGTTGCGGACAGGGTGAACACTGAAGCTTTCTTT.

The genes are TRBV14 and TRBJ2-3; weak D call: TRBD2 (5 bases). The CDR3 covers 16 residues. V lost 4 bases and J lost 2, with 16 bases in between. Germline V gene lookup returns CDR1 SGHDN and CDR2 FVKESK. In DNA, the CDR3 is TGTGCCAGCAGCCGCTTGGCGGACTCCTTCACAGATACGCAGTATTTT. Translated, it gives CASSRLADSFTDTQYF.

The gene calls are TRBV12-3 or TRBV12-4 and TRBJ2-7; either TRBD1 or TRBD2 may supply D (5 bases each). The CDR3 has 16 amino acids. V was cut by 5 bases and J by 3 bases, with 20 bases left in between. CDR3 residues: CASSPGTTVALYEQYF. In nucleotides, the CDR3 is TGTGCCAGCAGTCCGGGGACGACAGTCGCCCTCTACGAGCAGTACTTC.

This chain links TRBV4-3 with TRBJ2-1; possibly TRBD2 for D (7 bases). Germline CDR1 LGHNA, CDR2 YSLEER. The CDR3 length is 18 residues. V was shortened by 3 bases and J by 9 bases, with 27 bases between the two germline ends. For the CDR3, the DNA is TGCGCCAGCAGCCAGGGGGGGGCTAGCGCCTATGGGGAAGGTGAGCAGTTCTTC. It specifies CASSQGGASAYGEGEQFF.

This clonotype was found many times. The J gene is TRBJ2-3, the V gene TRBV28, with 14 bases fitting TRBD2. This CDR3 has 17 amino acids. Germline CDR1 is MDHEN and CDR2 is SYDVKM. Unmatched junction bases numbered 6, after V lost 5 bases and J lost 2 bases. CDR3 residues: CASSPGLAGGPTDTQYF. In DNA, the CDR3 is TGTGCCAGCAGTCCCGGACTAGCGGGGGGCCCCACAGATACGCAGTATTTT. Full variable domain (missing parts from reference TRBV28 and TRBJ2-3): DVKVTQSSRYLVKRTGEKVFLECVQDMDHENMFWYRQDPGLGLRLIYFSYDVKMKEKGDIPEGYSVSREKKERFSLILESASTNQTSMYLCASSPGLAGGPTDTQYFGPGTRLTVL.

This clonotype was detected only a few times. J is TRBJ2-3 and V is TRBV14; D is ambiguous. This CDR3 comprises 18 residues. V lost 0 bases and J 6 bases, leaving 22 bases between the germline ends. Germline V gene lookup returns CDR1 SGHDN and CDR2 FVKESK. CDR3 DNA sequence: TGTGCCAGCAGCCAAGAGCTTTCCTTCAAATCCCCGGCCGATACGCAGTATTTT. It specifies CASSQELSFKSPADTQYF.

This clonotype was observed many times. The rearrangement joins TRBV11-3 to TRBJ2-7; maybe TRBD1 (6 bases). Trimming stripped 4 bases from V and 1 base from J, with 11 bases between. The CDR3 has 14 residues. Germline lookup yields CDR1 SGHNT and CDR2 YENEEA. In nucleotides, the CDR3 is TGTGCCAGCAGCTCAGGCGGACAGTCCTACGAGCAGTACTTC. Protein: CASSSGGQSYEQYF. The complete variable domain, with remaining parts taken from reference TRBV11-3 and TRBJ2-7, reads EAGVVQSPRYKIIEKKQPVAFWCNPISGHNTLYWYLQNLGQGPELLIRYENEEAVDDSQLPKDRFSAERLKGVDSTLKIQPAELGDSAVYLCASSSGGQSYEQYFGPGTRLTVT.

The J gene is TRBJ1-1, the V gene TRBV3-1, with D unclear. The CDR3 extends over 13 amino acids. V lost 5 bases and J lost 4, with 11 bases in between. CDR1 and CDR2 (germline): LGHDT, YNNKEL (reference sequence). CDR3 nucleotide sequence: TGTGCCAGCAGCTACGGGCCAGGCACTGAAGCTTTCTTT. It specifies CASSYGPGTEAFF.

The chain joins TRBV12-3 or TRBV12-4 to TRBJ1-2; D call uncertain. Deletions cut 4 bases from V and 8 bases from J, with 17 bases between. The CDR3 contains 14 residues. The CDR3 DNA reads as TGTGCCAGCAGTTCCCCCTCGGTCCAGTTGGGCTACACCTTC. Its protein product is CASSSPSVQLGYTF.

In its sample, this clonotype was seen many times. The chain carries TRBV20-1 and TRBJ2-7; 10 positions match TRBD1. Trimming at V came to 6 bases and at J to 4 bases, leaving 12 bases not matched to a gene. Germline V gives CDR1 DFQATT, CDR2 SNEGSKA (reference sequence). This CDR3 comprises 15 residues. The CDR3 loop is CSAPPEDRGLYEQYF. The CDR3 DNA follows: TGCAGTGCCCCACCCGAAGACAGGGGGCTATACGAGCAGTACTTC.

This clonotype was detected only a few times. The rearrangement joins TRBV20-1 to TRBJ2-7; TRBD2 is a possible D gene (5 bases). The CDR3 has 13 amino acids. Deletions cut 2 bases from V and 6 bases from J, with 14 bases between. Germline V gives CDR1 DFQATT, CDR2 SNEGSKA (reference sequence). The CDR3, as DNA: TGCAGTGCTAGATCGACTACTATGTTCGAGCAGTACTTC. Translated, it gives CSARSTTMFEQYF.

This chain connects TRBV12-3 or TRBV12-4 to TRBJ2-2; possible D gene TRBD1, 6 bases. CDR3 length: 13 amino acids. V lost 3 bases and J 6 bases, leaving 8 bases between the germline ends. For the CDR3, the DNA is TGTGCCAGCAGTTTTGAGGGGGCCGGGGAGCTGTTTTTT. Its protein is CASSFEGAGELFF.

There are many counts of this clonotype. The V and J genes are TRBV18 and TRBJ1-2, with TRBD1 as a possible D gene (5 bases). Deletions cut 1 base from V and 4 bases from J, with 7 bases between. This CDR3 spans 13 amino acids. Germline values: CDR1 KGHSH, CDR2 LQKENI. Written as DNA, the CDR3 is TGTGCCAGCTCACCACGGGACGGCTATGGCTACACCTTC. Its protein product is CASSPRDGYGYTF.

Ten or more counts support this clonotype. The chain joins TRBV5-6 to TRBJ1-6; TRBD1 aligns across 7 bases. The germline CDR1 and CDR2 sequences are SGHDT and YYEEEE. V lost 2 bases, J lost 6 bases, and 5 bases stayed unmatched. The CDR3 is 15 residues long. CDR3 sequence reads: CASSLAWDSNSPLHF. The CDR3, as DNA: TGTGCCAGCAGCTTAGCCTGGGACAGTAATTCACCCCTCCACTTT. Full variable domain (missing parts from reference TRBV5-6 and TRBJ1-6): DAGVTQSPTHLIKTRGQQVTLRCSPKSGHDTVSWYQQALGQGPQFIFQYYEEEERQRGNFPDRFSGHQFPNYSSELNVNALLLGDSALYLCASSLAWDSNSPLHFGNGTRLTVT.

The chain is built from TRBV7-3 and TRBJ2-1; 12 nucleotides agree with TRBD2. The CDR3 loop spans 16 amino acids. Trimming cost V 3 bases and J 5 bases; bases outside gene matches: 5. Germline V lookup: CDR1 SGHTA, CDR2 FQGTGA. The CDR3 spells CASSLRLAGVNNEQFF. The CDR3 DNA is TGTGCCAGCAGCTTGCGACTAGCGGGGGTGAACAATGAGCAGTTCTTC.

Note on this clonotype: At one of its ends the junction is not consistent with the germline gene, which may arise from a read error. This chain links TRBV12-3 or TRBV12-4 with TRBJ2-3; 8 nucleotides agree with TRBD2. The CDR3 spans 22 residues. CDR3 sequence: CVSSHPAAPGGSGTISTDTQYF. DNA for the CDR3: TGTGTCAGCTCCCACCCTGCCGCCCCGGGCGGTAGCGGGACGATTAGCACAGATACGCAGTATTTT.

This clonotype was found many times. This rearrangement joins TRBV21-1 to TRBJ2-5; the table's D call, TRBD1, was not checked against the DNA. TRBV21-1 counts as a pseudogene. The CDR3 consists of 16 residues. The CDR3 protein is CASSTEARTAQETQYF. CDR3 nucleotides: TGTGCCAGCAGCACCGAAGCTCGGACAGCACAAGAGACCCAGTACTTC.

The CDR3 DNA reads TGTGCCAGCAGCTGGGGTCGGAGCGGGGACACAGATACGCAGTATTTT. Translation: CASSWGRSGDTDTQYF. The chain couples TRBV13 to TRBJ2-3; 7 nucleotides align to TRBD2. V shed 4 bases, J shed 2 bases, and the junction held 9 bases outside the gene matches. In germline, CDR1 is PRHDT, CDR2 FYEKMQ (reference sequence). The CDR3 loop spans 16 amino acids.

This clonotype appeared a few times. This chain connects TRBV30 to TRBJ1-5; D is perhaps TRBD1 (5 bases). CDR1 and CDR2 (germline): GTSNPN, SVGIG (reference sequence). With 0 bases removed from V and 7 bases from J, the gap between germline ends came to 10 bases. The CDR3 contains 13 residues. The CDR3 sequence: CAWSVGGMQPQHF. CDR3 nucleotide sequence: TGTGCCTGGAGTGTCGGGGGTATGCAGCCCCAGCATTTT. Full variable domain (remainder filled in from reference TRBV30 and TRBJ1-5): SQTIHQWPATLVQPVGSPLSLECTVEGTSNPNLYWYRQAAGRGLQLLFYSVGIGQISSEVPQNLSASRPQDRQFILSSKKLLLSDSGFYLCAWSVGGMQPQHFGDGTRLSIL.

This clonotype showed up just a few times. This sequence joins TRBV28 and TRBJ2-1, with TRBD2 matching 9 bases. Germline CDR1 and CDR2: MDHEN and SYDVKM. V gave up 3 bases and J gave up 6 bases; unmatched junction bases: 3. CDR3 length: 14 amino acids. The CDR3, as DNA: TGTGCCAGCAGTTTTTGGCGGGGGGGCAATGAGCAGTTCTTC. Encoded protein: CASSFWRGGNEQFF.

The gene calls are TRBV16 and TRBJ2-3, with 11 bases matching TRBD1. The CDR3 extends over 15 amino acids. Trimming took 7 bases from V and 4 from J; bases not matched to a gene: 7. Germline V CDR1 and CDR2: KGHSY, FQNENV. CDR3 residues: CASTPRGQGADTQYF. CDR3 in DNA: TGTGCCAGCACCCCTCGGGGACAGGGGGCAGATACGCAGTATTTT.

This clonotype was detected a few times. The chain is built from TRBV27 and TRBJ1-6, with D perhaps TRBD1 (6 bases). The CDR3 contains 16 residues. Germline lookup yields CDR1 MNHEY and CDR2 SMNVEV (reference sequence). V gave up 5 bases and J gave up 4 bases, with 15 bases separating them. Written as DNA, the CDR3 is TGTGCCAGCAGTCCGAGGACAGTGACGTATAATTCACCCCTCCACTTT. It is translated as CASSPRTVTYNSPLHF.

The gene calls are TRBV24-1 and TRBJ2-1; 9 bases are shared with TRBD2. Trimming took 2 bases from V and 1 from J; bases not matched to a gene: 8. This CDR3 has 18 amino acids. The germline V gene encodes CDR1 KGHDR and CDR2 SFDVKD. The CDR3 loop reads CATSDWGGRAFSYNEQFF. As DNA, the CDR3 is TGTGCCACCAGTGATTGGGGCGGGAGGGCCTTTTCCTACAATGAGCAGTTCTTC.

The V gene is TRBV24-1, the J gene TRBJ1-5; D uncertain. V lost 3 bases to trimming and J lost 0 bases, with 5 bases between them. Per the germline V gene, CDR1 is KGHDR and CDR2 is SFDVKD. CDR3 length: 14 residues. Written as DNA, the CDR3 is TGTGCCACCAGTGATCGTTATAGCAATCAGCCCCAGCATTTT. This translates into CATSDRYSNQPQHF.

There are a few counts of this clonotype. This sequence joins TRBV19 and TRBJ1-4, with TRBD1 as a possible D gene (5 bases). Germline V gives CDR1 LNHDA, CDR2 SQIVND (reference sequence). V lost 5 bases and J lost 5, with 12 bases in between. CDR3 length equals 14 residues. CDR3: CASSSGTRNEKLFF. The CDR3 DNA reads TGTGCCAGTAGTTCCGGGACGAGGAATGAAAAACTGTTTTTT.

The chain joins TRBV4-3 to TRBJ2-1; 10 bases are shared with TRBD2. The CDR3 extends over 18 amino acids. The V gene end was trimmed by 1 base and the J gene end by 3 bases; junction bases not matched to a gene: 9. Germline V lookup: CDR1 LGHNA, CDR2 YSLEER. The CDR3 nucleotides are TGCGCCAGCAGCCAAGGGCCCGCGGGACTAGCGAACTACAATGAGCAGTTCTTC. Residues: CASSQGPAGLANYNEQFF.

The chain links TRBV4-3 to TRBJ1-1, with D maybe TRBD1 (6 bases). Trimming shortened V by 0 bases and J by 1 base, and 12 bases separated the two germline ends. Germline-derived CDR1 and CDR2 are LGHNA and YSLEER. There are 16 residues in the CDR3. CDR3 sequence: CASSQETGTKNTEAFF. The CDR3 DNA follows: TGCGCCAGCAGCCAAGAAACCGGGACAAAGAACACTGAAGCTTTCTTT.

In its sample, this clonotype was seen a few times. V and J are TRBV27 and TRBJ2-3; weak D call: TRBD2 (6 bases). The CDR3 sequence is 14 residues long. CDR1 and CDR2 (germline): MNHEY, SMNVEV (reference sequence). The V and J ends lost 5 bases and 6 bases respectively, with 15 bases between them. CDR3: CASSVWEESDTQYF. CDR3 nucleotides: TGTGCCAGCAGTGTTTGGGAGGAGTCCGATACGCAGTATTTT.

This clonotype was seen only a few times. V gene TRBV12-3 or TRBV12-4 combines with J gene TRBJ1-4; D unresolved. This CDR3 spans 15 amino acids. Trimming removed 2 bases at V and 1 base at J, with 8 bases between. The CDR3 region is CASSLRDVTNEKLFF. CDR3 in DNA: TGTGCCAGCAGTTTAAGGGATGTAACTAATGAAAAACTGTTTTTT.